This T cell receptor beta chain was captured by sequencing in a study of human T cells and chemical hapten exposure. Total RNA was extracted from unfractionated whole blood. A note on this clonotype: What it recognizes is unknown.

What the library attached to individual cDNA molecules were unique molecular identifiers. TCRdb re-analysed the reads in MiXCR, keeping a single row per CDR3 protein. Altogether about 120,000 distinct CDR3 sequences are present, about 8.9% being singletons, with the ten largest covering about 1.4%. Whole-study results and caveats: After DPC sensitization, TCRs above 1 in 1000 frequency showed no change.

Sample: whole blood. The TCR sequence derives from a human donor in good health. Some clones in this sample may be carry-over from other donors' samples.

This CDR3 reads CASGPQTGQETQYF. The DNA of the CDR3 is TGTGCTAGTGGACCTCAGACAGGCCAAGAGACCCAGTACTTC. The chain is built from TRBV12-5 and TRBJ2-5, with D perhaps matching TRBD1 (6 bases). The CDR3 has 14 residues. CDR1 LGHNT and CDR2 FRNRAP come from the germline V gene. Trimming shortened V by 6 bases and J by 1 base, and 12 bases separated the two germline ends.